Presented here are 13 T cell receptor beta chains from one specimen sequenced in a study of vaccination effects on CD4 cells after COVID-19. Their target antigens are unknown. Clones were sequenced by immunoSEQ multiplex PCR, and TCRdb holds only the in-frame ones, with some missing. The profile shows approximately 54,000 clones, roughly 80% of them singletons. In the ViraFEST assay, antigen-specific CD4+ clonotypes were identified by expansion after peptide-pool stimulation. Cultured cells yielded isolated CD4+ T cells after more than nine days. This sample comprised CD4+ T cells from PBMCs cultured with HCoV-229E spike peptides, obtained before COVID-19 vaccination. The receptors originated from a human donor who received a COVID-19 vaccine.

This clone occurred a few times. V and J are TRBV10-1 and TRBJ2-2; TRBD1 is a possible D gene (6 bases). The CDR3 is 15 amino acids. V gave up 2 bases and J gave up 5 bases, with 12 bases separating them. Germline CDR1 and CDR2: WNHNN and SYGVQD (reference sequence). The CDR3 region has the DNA TGCGCCAGCAGTGAGGGGTCAGGGGTTACCGGGGAGCTGTTTTTT. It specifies CASSEGSGVTGELFF.

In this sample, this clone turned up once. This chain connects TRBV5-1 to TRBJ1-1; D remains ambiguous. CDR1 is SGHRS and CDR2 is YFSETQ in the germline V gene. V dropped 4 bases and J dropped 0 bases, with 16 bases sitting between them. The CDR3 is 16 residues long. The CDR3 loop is CASSPSPTDLNTEAFF. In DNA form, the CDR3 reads TGCGCCAGCAGCCCCTCCCCGACGGACCTGAACACTGAAGCTTTCTTT. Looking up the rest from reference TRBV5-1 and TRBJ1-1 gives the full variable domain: KAGVTQTPRYLIKTRGQQVTLSCSPISGHRSVSWYQQTPGQGLQFLFEYFSETQRNKGNFPGRFSGRQFSNSRSEMNVSTLELGDSALYLCASSPSPTDLNTEAFFGQGTRLTVV.

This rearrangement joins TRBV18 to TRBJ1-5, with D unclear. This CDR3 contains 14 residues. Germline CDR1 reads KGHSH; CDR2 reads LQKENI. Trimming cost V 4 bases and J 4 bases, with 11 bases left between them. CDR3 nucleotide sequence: TGTGCCAGCTCACAACAAGCGGGTAATCAGCCCCAGCATTTT. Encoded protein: CASSQQAGNQPQHF.

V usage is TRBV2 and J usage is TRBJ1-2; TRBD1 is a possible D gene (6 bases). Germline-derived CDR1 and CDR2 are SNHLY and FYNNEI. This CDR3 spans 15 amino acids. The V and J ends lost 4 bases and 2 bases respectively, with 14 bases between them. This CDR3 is CASSVGGAANYGYTF. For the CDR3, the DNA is TGTGCCAGCAGTGTCGGGGGGGCCGCGAACTATGGCTACACCTTC.

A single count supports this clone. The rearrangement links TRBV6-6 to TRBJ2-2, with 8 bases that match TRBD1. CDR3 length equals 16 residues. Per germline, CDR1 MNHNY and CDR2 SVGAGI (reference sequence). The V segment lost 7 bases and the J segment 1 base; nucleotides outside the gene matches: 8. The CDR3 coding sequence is TGTGCCAGCAAGGATACAGGGGGGCTGAACACCGGGGAGCTGTTTTTT. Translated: CASKDTGGLNTGELFF.

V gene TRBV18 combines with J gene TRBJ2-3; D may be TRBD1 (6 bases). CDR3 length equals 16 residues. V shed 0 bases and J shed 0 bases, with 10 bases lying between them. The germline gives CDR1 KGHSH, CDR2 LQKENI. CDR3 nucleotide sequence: TGTGCCAGCTCACCACCTAACAGGGCTAGCACAGATACGCAGTATTTT. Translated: CASSPPNRASTDTQYF. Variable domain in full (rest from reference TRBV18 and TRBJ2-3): NAGVMQNPRHLVRRRGQEARLRCSPMKGHSHVYWYRQLPEEGLKFMVYLQKENIIDESGMPKERFSAEFPKEGPSILRIQQVVRGDSAAYFCASSPPNRASTDTQYFGPGTRLTVL.

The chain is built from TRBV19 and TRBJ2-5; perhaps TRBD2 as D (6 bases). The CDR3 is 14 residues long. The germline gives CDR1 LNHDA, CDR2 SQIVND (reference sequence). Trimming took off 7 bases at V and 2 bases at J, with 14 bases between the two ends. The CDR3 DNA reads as TGTGCCAGTAACCCCGGGGGACTGCAAGAGACCCAGTACTTC. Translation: CASNPGGLQETQYF.

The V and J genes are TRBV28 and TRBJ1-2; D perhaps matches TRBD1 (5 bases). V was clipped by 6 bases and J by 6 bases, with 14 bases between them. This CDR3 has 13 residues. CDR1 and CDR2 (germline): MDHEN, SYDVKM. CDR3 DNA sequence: TGTGCCAGCAGCAACAGGCTTTTTAATGGCTACACCTTC. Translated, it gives CASSNRLFNGYTF.

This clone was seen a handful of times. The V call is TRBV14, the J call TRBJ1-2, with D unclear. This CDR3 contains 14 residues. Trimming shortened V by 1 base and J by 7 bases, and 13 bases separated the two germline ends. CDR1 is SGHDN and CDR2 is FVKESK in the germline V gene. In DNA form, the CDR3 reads TGTGCCAGCAGCCAAGTACAGTTAGGAGGTGGCTACACCTTC. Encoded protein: CASSQVQLGGGYTF.

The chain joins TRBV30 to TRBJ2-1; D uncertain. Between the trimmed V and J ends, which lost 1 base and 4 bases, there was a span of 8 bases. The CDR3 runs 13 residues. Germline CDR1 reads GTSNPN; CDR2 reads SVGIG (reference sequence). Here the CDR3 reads CAWSGHGYNEQFF. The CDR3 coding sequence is TGTGCCTGGAGTGGTCACGGTTACAATGAGCAGTTCTTC.

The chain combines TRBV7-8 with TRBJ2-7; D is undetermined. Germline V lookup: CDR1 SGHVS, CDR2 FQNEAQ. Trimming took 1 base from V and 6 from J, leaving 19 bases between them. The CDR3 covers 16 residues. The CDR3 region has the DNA TGTGCCAGCAGCTTAGGGACCGCCGGGCCCGGTGGCGAGCAGTACGTC. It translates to CASSLGTAGPGGEQYV.

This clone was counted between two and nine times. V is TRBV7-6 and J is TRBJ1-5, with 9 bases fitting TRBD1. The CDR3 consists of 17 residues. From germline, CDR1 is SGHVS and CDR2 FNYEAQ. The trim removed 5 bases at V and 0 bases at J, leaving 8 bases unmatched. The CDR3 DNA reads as TGTGCCAGCAGCAGAGGGACAGGGCGTTATAGCAATCAGCCCCAGCATTTT. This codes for CASSRGTGRYSNQPQHF.

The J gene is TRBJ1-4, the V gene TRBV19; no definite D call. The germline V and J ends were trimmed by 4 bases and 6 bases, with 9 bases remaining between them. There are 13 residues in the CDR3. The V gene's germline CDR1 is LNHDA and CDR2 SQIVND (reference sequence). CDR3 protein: CASSNRPDEKLFF. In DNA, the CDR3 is TGTGCCAGTAGTAACCGACCTGATGAAAAACTGTTTTTT.